Shown below are 29 T cell receptor beta chains from a single sample sequenced in a study of cytomegalovirus exposure and HLA in healthy donors. 13 Jbeta primers and 60 Vbeta primers were used for the PCR. Profiling relied on immunoSEQ multiplex PCR, and the TCRdb table lists in-frame clones only, not all of them. The sample holds some 170,000 clones, approximately 76% seen once. The source material was PBMCs. The receptors were gathered from a man aged 60 to 69 in good health and CMV-seronegative.

The rearrangement joins TRBV28 to TRBJ2-3; 7 bases line up with TRBD1. The CDR3 loop spans 16 amino acids. J lost 3 bases, V lost 5 bases, and 11 bases had no gene match. Per the germline V gene, CDR1 is MDHEN and CDR2 is SYDVKM. The chain's CDR3 is CASSEQGSRWTDTQYF. The CDR3 region has the DNA TGTGCCAGCAGTGAACAGGGGAGTCGATGGACAGATACGCAGTATTTT.

The rearrangement links TRBV27 to TRBJ2-2, with TRBD2 identical over 8 bases. The CDR3 covers 14 residues. The V gene end was trimmed by 9 bases and the J gene end by 1 base; junction bases not matched to a gene: 4. Germline-derived CDR1 and CDR2 are MNHEY and SMNVEV (reference sequence). The CDR3 protein is CASKREWNTGELFF. As DNA, the CDR3 is TGTGCCAGTAAGCGGGAGTGGAACACCGGGGAGCTGTTTTTT.

The chain uses TRBV19 and TRBJ2-1, with 12 bases that match TRBD2. CDR3 length equals 15 residues. Trimming at V came to 6 bases and at J to 7 bases, leaving 7 bases not matched to a gene. CDR1 is LNHDA and CDR2 is SQIVND in the germline V gene (reference sequence). DNA of the CDR3: TGTGCCAGTAGGCTAGCGGGAGGGGGATGGAATGAGCAGTTCTTC. Protein: CASRLAGGGWNEQFF.

The chain combines TRBV13 with TRBJ1-4; perhaps TRBD1 as D (6 bases). This CDR3 comprises 14 residues. With 0 bases removed from V and 6 bases from J, the gap between germline ends came to 8 bases. CDR1 is PRHDT and CDR2 is FYEKMQ in the germline V gene (reference sequence). The CDR3 nucleotides are TGTGCCAGCAGCTTAGGACAGGGCGATGAAAAACTGTTTTTT. It specifies CASSLGQGDEKLFF.

The rearrangement links TRBV5-4 to TRBJ1-5; TRBD1 might be the D (5 bases). Germline V CDR1 and CDR2: SGHNT, YYREEE (reference sequence). Trimming shortened V by 0 bases and J by 5 bases, and 9 bases separated the two germline ends. CDR3 length: 14 amino acids. The CDR3 DNA reads as TGTGCCAGCAGCTTGGTGGACAATCATCAGCCCCAGCATTTT. Translating it yields CASSLVDNHQPQHF.

The chain couples TRBV5-8 to TRBJ2-5; D is uncertain. The germline V gene encodes CDR1 SGHTS and CDR2 YDEGEE. This CDR3 is built from 16 residues. V gave up 2 bases and J gave up 2 bases, with 16 bases separating them. CDR3 region: CASSFLRSNFQETQYF. The CDR3 nucleotides are TGTGCCAGCAGCTTTCTCCGGTCTAATTTTCAAGAGACCCAGTACTTC.

The chain employs TRBV27 and TRBJ2-3; D is perhaps TRBD1 (7 bases). Germline CDR1 reads MNHEY; CDR2 reads SMNVEV (reference sequence). The CDR3 loop spans 12 amino acids. V shed 5 bases and J shed 6 bases, with 9 bases lying between them. In nucleotides, the CDR3 is TGTGCCAGCAGTCAGGGGGGTGATACGCAGTATTTT. It encodes CASSQGGDTQYF.

The chain uses TRBV6-4 and TRBJ2-3; 10 nucleotides match TRBD2. The CDR3 consists of 15 residues. The germline CDR1 and CDR2 sequences are MRHNA and SNTAGT. The ends lost 9 bases at V and 4 bases at J; junction bases unmatched: 10. The chain's CDR3 is CASSLAGEAADTQYF. CDR3 sequence (DNA): TGTGCCAGTAGCCTAGCGGGAGAGGCGGCAGATACGCAGTATTTT.

This clone was counted once. J is TRBJ2-1 and V is TRBV27; 10 bases map to TRBD2. Germline CDR1 reads MNHEY; CDR2 reads SMNVEV (reference sequence). The CDR3 spans 16 residues. After removal of 5 bases from V and 6 bases from J, the junction contained 10 bases not matched to a gene. As DNA, the CDR3 is TGTGCCAGCAGTGCCTATGCTAGCGGGAGCAGCAATGAGCAGTTCTTC. It specifies CASSAYASGSSNEQFF.

The rearrangement uses TRBV5-4 and TRBJ2-1, with 12 nucleotides matching TRBD2. CDR1 is SGHNT, CDR2 YYREEE, per germline (reference sequence). The CDR3 loop spans 15 amino acids. Trimming removed 4 bases from V and 5 bases from J; junction bases left unmatched: 4. The CDR3, as DNA: TGTGCCAGCAGCCCCTGGACTAGCGGGAACAATGAGCAGTTCTTC. This gives the protein CASSPWTSGNNEQFF.

The CDR3 protein is CATGLSGAGELFF. CDR3 DNA sequence: TGTGCCACCGGACTCAGCGGTGCCGGGGAGCTGTTTTTT. This rearrangement joins TRBV6-1 to TRBJ2-2; D may be TRBD2 (5 bases). The V gene lost 10 bases and the J gene lost 6 bases, with 15 bases spanning the gap. The CDR3 is 13 residues long. The germline CDR1 and CDR2 sequences are MNHNS and SASEGT.

V gene TRBV5-4 combines with J gene TRBJ1-5; D may be TRBD1 (5 bases). CDR3 length equals 15 residues. Germline CDR1 and CDR2: SGHNT and YYREEE (reference sequence). Deletions cut 0 bases from V and 2 bases from J, with 9 bases between. The CDR3 is CASSLDRRRNQPQHF. The CDR3 DNA is TGTGCCAGCAGCTTGGACAGGCGGCGCAATCAGCCCCAGCATTTT.

There are a few counts of this clone. This chain links TRBV19 with TRBJ2-7; perhaps TRBD2 as D (6 bases). The CDR3 has 14 residues. The germline CDR1 and CDR2 sequences are LNHDA and SQIVND (reference sequence). Trimming took 6 bases from V and 5 from J, leaving 17 bases between them. The CDR3 loop reads CASRAAGRSNEQYF. The CDR3 nucleotides are TGTGCCAGTAGAGCCGCAGGGAGGTCCAACGAGCAGTACTTC.

For the CDR3, the DNA is TGCGCCAGCAGCCAAGTCGACAGGGCCACTGAAGCTTTCTTT. It yields the protein CASSQVDRATEAFF. The chain couples TRBV4-1 to TRBJ1-1, with 7 bases aligning to TRBD1. There are 14 residues in the CDR3. Looked up from germline, CDR1 is MGHRA and CDR2 is YSYEKL. V dropped 1 base and J dropped 4; count of bases not matched to a gene: 3.

This chain connects TRBV6-1 to TRBJ1-4; D may be TRBD1 (6 bases). The CDR3 covers 15 residues. Per the germline V gene, CDR1 is MNHNS and CDR2 is SASEGT. The V end lost 8 bases, the J end lost 4 bases, and 17 bases lay between the germline ends. Written as DNA, the CDR3 is TGTGCCAGCGGGTGGACAGTACAGAATAATGAAAAACTGTTTTTT. It translates to CASGWTVQNNEKLFF.

The chain couples TRBV27 to TRBJ2-5; TRBD1 agrees at 9 bases. The germline V gene has CDR1 MNHEY and CDR2 SMNVEV (reference sequence). The CDR3 runs 12 residues. V shed 6 bases, J shed 11 bases, and the junction held 7 bases outside the gene matches. The CDR3 region has the DNA TGTGCCAGCAGAGACAGGGGGTTGGGGCAGTACTTC. Encoded protein: CASRDRGLGQYF.

The chain uses TRBV11-3 and TRBJ2-3; 11 nucleotides agree with TRBD2. The CDR3 has 14 amino acids. V shed 3 bases, J shed 4 bases, and the junction held 0 bases outside the gene matches. Germline loops: CDR1 SGHNT, CDR2 YENEEA. CDR3 sequence reads: CASSFSGGADTQYF. The CDR3 DNA reads as TGTGCCAGCAGCTTTAGCGGGGGGGCAGATACGCAGTATTTT.

V and J are TRBV7-6 and TRBJ2-1, with a weak D call TRBD2 (6 bases). The germline V gene encodes CDR1 SGHVS and CDR2 FNYEAQ. The length of the CDR3 is 16 residues. The germline V and J ends were trimmed by 8 bases and 1 base, with 18 bases remaining between them. CDR3 nucleotide sequence: TGTGCCAGCCGCCGCGGAGCGGGCTCGTCCTACAATGAGCAGTTCTTC. Residues: CASRRGAGSSYNEQFF.

The gene calls are TRBV7-3 and TRBJ2-2, with unresolved D. Germline V lookup: CDR1 SGHTA, CDR2 FQGTGA. Trimming shortened V by 1 base and J by 2 bases, and 11 bases separated the two germline ends. The CDR3 consists of 16 residues. The chain's CDR3 is CASSLRSGLNTGELFF. The CDR3 DNA is TGTGCCAGCAGCTTAAGGTCAGGTCTTAACACCGGGGAGCTGTTTTTT.

V and J are TRBV10-1 and TRBJ1-1; D unresolved. Deletions cut 4 bases from V and 7 bases from J, with 7 bases between. Germline CDR1 and CDR2: WNHNN and SYGVQD (reference sequence). This CDR3 is 11 amino acids long. In DNA, the CDR3 is TGCGCCAGCAGTGCGGGATATGAAGCTTTCTTT. This gives the protein CASSAGYEAFF.

V and J are TRBV10-3 and TRBJ2-1, with 11 nucleotides matching TRBD2. The CDR3 sequence is 16 residues long. V lost 5 bases to trimming and J lost 6 bases; unmatched junction nucleotides: 9. Germline V CDR1 and CDR2: ENHRY, SYGVKD. The CDR3 DNA reads as TGTGCCATCAGTCCATGGACTAGCGGGCTCTCCAATGAGCAGTTCTTC. It specifies CAISPWTSGLSNEQFF.

The V call is TRBV9, the J call TRBJ2-2, with no clear D. The ends were cut back, 3 bases at V and 3 bases at J, with 9 bases in the middle. Germline V gives CDR1 SGDLS, CDR2 YYNGEE. The CDR3 runs 14 residues. CDR3 DNA: TGTGCCAGCAGCGCGAATAGCCACACCGGGGAGCTGTTTTTT. Encoded protein: CASSANSHTGELFF. Full variable domain (rest looked up from reference TRBV9 and TRBJ2-2): DSGVTQTPKHLITATGQRVTLRCSPRSGDLSVYWYQQSLDQGLQFLIQYYNGEERAKGNILERFSAQQFPDLHSELNLSSLELGDSALYFCASSANSHTGELFFGEGSRLTVL.

This chain links TRBV4-3 with TRBJ1-2; D remains unclear. The CDR3 length is 13 residues. The germline V gene encodes CDR1 LGHNA and CDR2 YSLEER. V lost 0 bases and J lost 6, with 8 bases in between. CDR3 region: CASSQDPGDGYTF. As DNA, the CDR3 is TGCGCCAGCAGCCAAGATCCCGGGGATGGCTACACCTTC.

This chain connects TRBV5-1 to TRBJ2-5; D gene ambiguous. The germline V gene encodes CDR1 SGHRS and CDR2 YFSETQ. CDR3 length equals 14 residues. V was clipped by 2 bases and J by 2 bases, with 10 bases between them. The CDR3 protein is CASSFLDGQETQYF. Here the CDR3 DNA reads TGCGCCAGCAGCTTCCTTGACGGGCAAGAGACCCAGTACTTC.

The chain joins TRBV2 to TRBJ2-1, with 7 bases identical to TRBD2. Germline-derived CDR1 and CDR2 are SNHLY and FYNNEI. The CDR3 is 15 amino acids. J lost 2 bases, V lost 6 bases, and 7 bases had no gene match. The CDR3 DNA sequence: TGTGCCAGCAGGGCGGGAGTATGGGCCTACAATGAGCAGTTCTTC. Amino acid sequence: CASRAGVWAYNEQFF.

As DNA, the CDR3 is TGTGCCAGCAGCCTCGGACAGGGGCCTTTAGAGACCCAGTACTTC. This encodes CASSLGQGPLETQYF. This chain links TRBV7-8 with TRBJ2-5, with TRBD1 identical over 9 bases. V lost 5 bases and J lost 4; bases outside the gene matches: 8. The germline V gene has CDR1 SGHVS and CDR2 FQNEAQ. The CDR3 is 15 amino acids.

Regarding this clone: In the same sample, other DNA sequences code for this CDR3. The V and J genes are TRBV5-1 and TRBJ2-5, with D unclear. The germline V gene encodes CDR1 SGHRS and CDR2 YFSETQ. There are 13 residues in the CDR3. Trimming took 0 bases from V and 2 from J, leaving 5 bases between them. CDR3 DNA: TGCGCCAGCAGCTTGGCCTTACAAGAGACCCAGTACTTC. Residues: CASSLALQETQYF.

The rearrangement joins TRBV5-1 to TRBJ2-1, with 11 positions matching TRBD2. This CDR3 comprises 18 residues. CDR1 is SGHRS and CDR2 is YFSETQ in the germline V gene. Trimming at V came to 2 bases and at J to 1 base, leaving 8 bases not matched to a gene. In DNA form, the CDR3 reads TGCGCCAGCAGCTTTCTTAGCGGGAGGGCCGGGTCCTACAATGAGCAGTTCTTC. Protein: CASSFLSGRAGSYNEQFF.

The V call is TRBV19, the J call TRBJ2-3; D not certain. With 5 bases removed from V and 2 bases from J, the gap between germline ends came to 11 bases. The CDR3 consists of 14 residues. The germline V gene has CDR1 LNHDA and CDR2 SQIVND (reference sequence). This chain's CDR3 is CASSSDSATDTQYF. The CDR3 nucleotides are TGTGCCAGTAGTTCCGACTCGGCCACAGATACGCAGTATTTT.